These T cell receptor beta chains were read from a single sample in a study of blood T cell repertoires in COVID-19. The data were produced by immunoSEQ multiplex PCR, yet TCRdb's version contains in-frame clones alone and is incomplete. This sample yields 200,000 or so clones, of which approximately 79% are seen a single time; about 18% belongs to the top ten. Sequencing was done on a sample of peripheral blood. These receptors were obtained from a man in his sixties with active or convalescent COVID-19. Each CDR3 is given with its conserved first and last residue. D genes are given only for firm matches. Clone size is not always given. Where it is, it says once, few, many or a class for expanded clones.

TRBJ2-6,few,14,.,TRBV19,TGTGCCAGTAGCCGGAGCTCTGGGGCCAACGTCCTGACTTTC,CASSRSSGANVLTF
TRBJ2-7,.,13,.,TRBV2,TGTGCCAGCTGTAGGGGGGGAGGAGGAGAGCAGTACTTC,CASCRGGGGEQYF
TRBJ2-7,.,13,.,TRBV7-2,TGTGCCAGCAGCTACGGGAGACAGTACGAGCAGTACTTC,CASSYGRQYEQYF
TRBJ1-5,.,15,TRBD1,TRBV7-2,TGTGCCAGCAGCCCCCAGGGACAGTCCAATCAGCCCCAGCATTTT,CASSPQGQSNQPQHF
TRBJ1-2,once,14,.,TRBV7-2,TGTGCCAGCAGCTCGCGGCAGGGAGGGTATGGCTACACCTTC,CASSSRQGGYGYTF
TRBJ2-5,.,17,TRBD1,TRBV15,TGTGCCACCAGCAGAGATCAGGGGGCAGCACTCCAAGAGACCCAGTACTTC,CATSRDQGAALQETQYF
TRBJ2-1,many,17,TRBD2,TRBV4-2,TGTGCCAGCAGCCAAGGGCTGACTAGCGGGAGGTACAATGAGCAGTTCTTC,CASSQGLTSGRYNEQFF
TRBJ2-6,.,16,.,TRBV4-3,TGCGCCTGCTGCCAAGACGGCCGAGGGGGGGCCAACGTCCTGACTTTC,CACCQDGRGGANVLTF
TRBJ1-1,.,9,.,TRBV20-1,TGCAGTGCTCGGGGTGAAGCTTTCTTT,CSARGEAFF
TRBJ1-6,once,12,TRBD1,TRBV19,TGTGCCATCGGACAGGGGAGCTCACCCCTCCACTTT,CAIGQGSSPLHF
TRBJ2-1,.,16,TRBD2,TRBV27,TGTGCCAGCAGCTCCGCTAGCGGGAGGGCCTCGGATGAGCAGTTCTTC,CASSSASGRASDEQFF
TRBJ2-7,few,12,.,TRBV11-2,TGTGCCAGCAGTCCTAGAGACTACGAGCAGTACTTC,CASSPRDYEQYF
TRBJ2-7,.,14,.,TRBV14,TGTGCCAGCAGCCCACAGGTGGGTTCCTACGAGCAGTACTTC,CASSPQVGSYEQYF
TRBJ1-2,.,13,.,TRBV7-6,TGTGCCAGCAGCTTAGCGCATGAGAGTGGCTACACCTTC,CASSLAHESGYTF
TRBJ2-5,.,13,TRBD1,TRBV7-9,TGTGCCAGCTCCGACAGGGGTAAAGAGACCCAGTACTTC,CASSDRGKETQYF
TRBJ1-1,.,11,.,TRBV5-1,TGCGCCAGCAGCGGGAGCACTGAAGCTTTCTTT,CASSGSTEAFF
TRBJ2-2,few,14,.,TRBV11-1,TGTGCCAGCAGCTTAATCGCGAACACCGGGGAGCTGTTTTTT,CASSLIANTGELFF
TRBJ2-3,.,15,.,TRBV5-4,TGTGCCAGCAGCTTGGAACAGGCTCCTACAGATACGCAGTATTTT,CASSLEQAPTDTQYF
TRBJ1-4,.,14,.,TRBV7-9,TGTGCCAGCAGTAGCGTGAGGAGTGCGGGGAAACTGTTTTTT,CASSSVRSAGKLFF
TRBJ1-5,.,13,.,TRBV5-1,TGCGCCAGCAGCCCCGGGGGCAATCAGCCCCAGCATTTT,CASSPGGNQPQHF
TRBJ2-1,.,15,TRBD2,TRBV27,TGTGCCAGCAGTTTAGGGACTAGCGGGAGTAATGAGCAGTTCTTC,CASSLGTSGSNEQFF
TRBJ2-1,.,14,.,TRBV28,TGTGCCAGCAGTCTAAGACTCGGAGGGAGAGAGCAGTTCTTC,CASSLRLGGREQFF
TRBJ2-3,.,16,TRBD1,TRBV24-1,TGTGCCACCAGTGATCGGGGGGACAGGGGGAAAGATACGCAGTATTTT,CATSDRGDRGKDTQYF
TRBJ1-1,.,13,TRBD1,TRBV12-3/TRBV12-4,TGTGCCAGCAGTACAGGGGTGGAGACTGAAGCTTTCTTT,CASSTGVETEAFF
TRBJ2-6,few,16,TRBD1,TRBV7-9,TGTGCCAGCAGACGACAGGGAGTGGCTGGGGCCAACGTCCTGACTTTC,CASRRQGVAGANVLTF
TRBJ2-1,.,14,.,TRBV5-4,TGTGCCAGCAGCCCTCCGGACAGATACAATGAGCAGTTCTTC,CASSPPDRYNEQFF
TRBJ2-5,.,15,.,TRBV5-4,TGTGCCAGCAGCCCTCGGGCTAGCCTAAAAGAGACCCAGTACTTC,CASSPRASLKETQYF
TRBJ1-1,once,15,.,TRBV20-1,TGCAGTGCTAGTCAAATACGGGGAAGGAGCACTGAAGCTTTCTTT,CSASQIRGRSTEAFF
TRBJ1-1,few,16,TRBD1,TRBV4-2,TGTGCCAGCAGCCAAGATGTGACAGGGGCTGTAGCTGAAGCTTTCTTT,CASSQDVTGAVAEAFF
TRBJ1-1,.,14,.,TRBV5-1,TGCGCCAGCAGATTGACAGGCCCTAACACTGAAGCTTTCTTT,CASRLTGPNTEAFF
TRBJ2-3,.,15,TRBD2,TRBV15,TGTGCCACCACCCCACTAGCGGGGAGCACAGATACGCAGTATTTT,CATTPLAGSTDTQYF
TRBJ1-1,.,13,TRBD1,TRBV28,TGTGCCAGCAGCAGGGGGGTATGGACTGAAGCTTTCTTT,CASSRGVWTEAFF
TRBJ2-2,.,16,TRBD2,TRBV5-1,TGCGCCAGCAGCTTGACTAGCGGGAGGGGCACCGGGGAGCTGTTTTTT,CASSLTSGRGTGELFF
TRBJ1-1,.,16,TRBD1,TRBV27,TGTGCCAGCAGTTTAGGACAGGAGCTCGTAGGCACTGAAGCTTTCTTT,CASSLGQELVGTEAFF
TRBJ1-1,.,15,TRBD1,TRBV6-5,TGTGCCAGCAGGGTAAAAGGGGGCATGAACACTGAAGCTTTCTTT,CASRVKGGMNTEAFF
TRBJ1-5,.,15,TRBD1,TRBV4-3,TGCGCCAGCAGCCTGACCGGGACAGGGACCCAGCCCCAGCATTTT,CASSLTGTGTQPQHF
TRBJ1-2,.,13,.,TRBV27,TGTGCCAGCAGTCCCAATCAGGTATATGGCTACACCTTC,CASSPNQVYGYTF
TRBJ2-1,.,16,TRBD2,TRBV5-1,TGCGCCAGCACCCTGCAGGGACTAGCGGACTACAATGAGCAGTTCTTC,CASTLQGLADYNEQFF
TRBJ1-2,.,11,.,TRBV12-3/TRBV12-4,TGTGCCAGCAGCTACAGTGAGGGCTACACCTTC,CASSYSEGYTF
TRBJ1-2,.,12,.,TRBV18,TGTGCCAGCTCACCCAATTTTGATGGCTACACCTTC,CASSPNFDGYTF
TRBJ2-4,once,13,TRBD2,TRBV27,TGTGCCAGCAGCCCCGGGAGGTGGAACATTCAGTACTTC,CASSPGRWNIQYF
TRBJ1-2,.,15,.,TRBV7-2,TGTGCCAGCAGCTTAGTCGGCGGGGAAGGCGGGGGCTACACCTTC,CASSLVGGEGGGYTF
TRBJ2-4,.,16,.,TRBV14,TGTGCCAGCAGCCTCTCTAGCACCCGGCCCTCAAACATTCAGTACTTC,CASSLSSTRPSNIQYF
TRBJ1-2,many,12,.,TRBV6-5,TGTGCCAGCAATCAACGAGGAGGGCCCAACACCTTC,CASNQRGGPNTF
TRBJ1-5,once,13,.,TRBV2,TGTGCCAGCAGGCGGGGGCTTAACCAGCCCCAGCATTTT,CASRRGLNQPQHF
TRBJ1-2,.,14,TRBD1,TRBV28,TGTGCCAGCAGTCCCGACCCGACAGGGTTGAGCTACACCTTC,CASSPDPTGLSYTF
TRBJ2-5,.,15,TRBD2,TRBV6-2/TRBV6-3,TGTGCCAGCAGTCGTAGCGGGAGAAGACAAGAGACCCAGTACTTC,CASSRSGRRQETQYF
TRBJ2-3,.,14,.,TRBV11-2,TGTGCCAGCAGCTTAGATCCCCGGGCAGATACGCAGTATTTT,CASSLDPRADTQYF
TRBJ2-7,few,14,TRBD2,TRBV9,TGTGCCAGCGGGCGATCTAGCGGGACTGACGAGCAGTACTTC,CASGRSSGTDEQYF
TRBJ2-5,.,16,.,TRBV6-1,TGTGCCAGCAGTGAAATGAGCGGGTGGACACAAGAGACCCAGTACTTC,CASSEMSGWTQETQYF
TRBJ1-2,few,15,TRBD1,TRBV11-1,TGTGCCAGCAGCTTAATGGGACAGCGAGGGTATGGCTACACCTTC,CASSLMGQRGYGYTF
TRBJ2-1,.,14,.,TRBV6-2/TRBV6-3,TGTGCCAGCAGTTATGGGACTCCGAGCAATGAGCAGTTCTTC,CASSYGTPSNEQFF
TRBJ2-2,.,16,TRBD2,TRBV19,TGTGCCAGTAGTATAGGCGGGAGAGCTAACACCGGGGAGCTGTTTTTT,CASSIGGRANTGELFF
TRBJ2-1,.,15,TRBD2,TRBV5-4,TGTGCCAGCAGCCTGGACAGCGGGAGTTCTCATGAGCAGTTCTTC,CASSLDSGSSHEQFF
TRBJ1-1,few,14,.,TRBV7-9,TGTGCCAGCAGCTCTCTATCGGGGAGAACTGAAGCTTTCTTT,CASSSLSGRTEAFF
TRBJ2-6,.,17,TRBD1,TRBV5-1,TGCGCCAGCAGCCTCGGACAGGGGGGCTCTGGGGCCAACGTCCTGACTTTC,CASSLGQGGSGANVLTF